This T cell receptor beta chain was retrieved from a study of CD8+CD57+ T cells in acquired aplastic anemia. Study information: CD4+ and CD8+ cells, once sorted, gave DNA averaging roughly 3.2 ug. The average read count for CD4+ cells in healthy donors was around 11 million. Notes on the study in general: The CD8+ Simpson's diversity of patients and controls was not significantly different. Patients shared twenty-nine CD8+ CDR3 sequences with controls.

Germline values: CDR1 ENHRY, CDR2 SYGVKD. Trimming took 8 bases from V and 8 from J, leaving 15 bases between them. This CDR3 comprises 12 residues. In this sample, this clonotype turned up a few times. The antigen is unknown. According to the study, genomic DNA was the template for TCR beta VDJ and CDR3 profiling. TCRdb analysed the reads with MiXCR anew, one entry per CDR3 protein. In the table there are 55,000 to 80,000 distinct CDR3 sequences, approximately 54% of which are singletons. Material for sequencing was sorted CD4+, CD8+, or CD8+CD57+ T cells (not recorded which) from PBMCs. This chain joins TRBV10-3 and TRBJ1-2; D perhaps matches TRBD1 (6 bases). The TCR was taken from a human donor in good health, serving as a control. In nucleotides, the CDR3 is TGTGCCATCTGGGTTCAGGGGAGCGGCTACACCTTC. It is translated as CAIWVQGSGYTF.